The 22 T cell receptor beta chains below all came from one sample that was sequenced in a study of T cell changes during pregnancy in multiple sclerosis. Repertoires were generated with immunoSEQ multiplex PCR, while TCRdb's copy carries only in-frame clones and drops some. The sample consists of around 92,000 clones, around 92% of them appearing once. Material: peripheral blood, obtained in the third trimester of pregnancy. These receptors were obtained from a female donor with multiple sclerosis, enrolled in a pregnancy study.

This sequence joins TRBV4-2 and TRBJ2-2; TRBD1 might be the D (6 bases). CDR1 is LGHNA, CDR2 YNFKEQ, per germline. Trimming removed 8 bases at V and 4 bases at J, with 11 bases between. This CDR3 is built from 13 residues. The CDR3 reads CASGTPRTGELFF. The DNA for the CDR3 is TGTGCCAGCGGGACACCCCGCACCGGGGAGCTGTTTTTT.

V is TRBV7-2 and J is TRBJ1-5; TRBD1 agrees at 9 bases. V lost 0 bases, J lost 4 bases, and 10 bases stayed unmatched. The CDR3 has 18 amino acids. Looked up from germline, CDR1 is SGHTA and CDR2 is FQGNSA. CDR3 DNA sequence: TGTGCCAGCAGCTTAGCACCAGGGACAGGGTGGAAGAATCAGCCCCAGCATTTT. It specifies CASSLAPGTGWKNQPQHF.

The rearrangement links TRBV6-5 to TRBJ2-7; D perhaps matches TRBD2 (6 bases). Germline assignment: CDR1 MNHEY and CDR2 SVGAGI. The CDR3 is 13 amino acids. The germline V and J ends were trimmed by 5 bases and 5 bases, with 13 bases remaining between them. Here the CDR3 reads CASSQGTSHEQYF. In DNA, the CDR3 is TGTGCCAGCAGTCAAGGAACTAGCCACGAGCAGTACTTC.

The DNA of the CDR3 is TGTGCCAGCAGCCTAGGGGGACACCCCACAGATACGCAGTATTTT. It codes for CASSLGGHPTDTQYF. This chain connects TRBV7-2 to TRBJ2-3; D might be TRBD1 (6 bases). CDR1 is SGHTA and CDR2 is FQGNSA in the germline V gene. CDR3 size: 15 residues. Trimming cost V 5 bases and J 2 bases, with 14 bases left between them.

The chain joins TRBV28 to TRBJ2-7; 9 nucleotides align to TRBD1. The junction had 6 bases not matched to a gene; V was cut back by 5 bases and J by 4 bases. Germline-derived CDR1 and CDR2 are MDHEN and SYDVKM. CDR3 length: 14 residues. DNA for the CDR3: TGTGCCAGCAGTCACGCCGGGACAGGGTACGAGCAGTACTTC. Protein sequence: CASSHAGTGYEQYF.

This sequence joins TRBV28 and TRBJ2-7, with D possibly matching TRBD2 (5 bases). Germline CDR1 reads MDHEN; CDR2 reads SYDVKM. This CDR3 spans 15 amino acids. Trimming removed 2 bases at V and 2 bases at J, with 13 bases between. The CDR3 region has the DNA TGTGCCAGCAGTTTAAGAGGGCTAGGGACCTACGAGCAGTACTTC. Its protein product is CASSLRGLGTYEQYF.

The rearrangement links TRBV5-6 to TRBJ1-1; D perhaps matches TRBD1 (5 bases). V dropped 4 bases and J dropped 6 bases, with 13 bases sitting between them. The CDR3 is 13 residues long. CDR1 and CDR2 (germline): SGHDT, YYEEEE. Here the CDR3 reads CASSQGRSAEAFF. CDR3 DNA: TGTGCCAGCAGCCAGGGTAGAAGTGCTGAAGCTTTCTTT. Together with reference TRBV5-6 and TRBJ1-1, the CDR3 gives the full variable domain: DAGVTQSPTHLIKTRGQQVTLRCSPKSGHDTVSWYQQALGQGPQFIFQYYEEEERQRGNFPDRFSGHQFPNYSSELNVNALLLGDSALYLCASSQGRSAEAFFGQGTRLTVV.

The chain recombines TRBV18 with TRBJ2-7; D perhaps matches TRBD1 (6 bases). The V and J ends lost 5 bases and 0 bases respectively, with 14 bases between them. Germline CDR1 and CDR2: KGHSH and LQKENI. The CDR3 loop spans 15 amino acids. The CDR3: CASSTGHQFSYEQYF. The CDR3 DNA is TGTGCCAGCTCAACGGGACACCAGTTCTCCTACGAGCAGTACTTC.

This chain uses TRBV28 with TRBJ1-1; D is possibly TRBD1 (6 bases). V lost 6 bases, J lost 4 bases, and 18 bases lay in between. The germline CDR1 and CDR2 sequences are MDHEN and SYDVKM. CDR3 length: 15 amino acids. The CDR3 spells CASSFLQGGSTEAFF. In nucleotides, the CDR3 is TGTGCCAGCAGCTTTTTACAGGGAGGGTCCACTGAAGCTTTCTTT.

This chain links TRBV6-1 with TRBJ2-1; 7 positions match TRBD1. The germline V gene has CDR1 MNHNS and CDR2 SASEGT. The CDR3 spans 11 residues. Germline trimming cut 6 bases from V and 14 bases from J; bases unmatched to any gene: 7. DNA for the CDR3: TGTGCCAGCAGCCTCGACAGGGTTGAGTTCTTC. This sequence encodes CASSLDRVEFF.

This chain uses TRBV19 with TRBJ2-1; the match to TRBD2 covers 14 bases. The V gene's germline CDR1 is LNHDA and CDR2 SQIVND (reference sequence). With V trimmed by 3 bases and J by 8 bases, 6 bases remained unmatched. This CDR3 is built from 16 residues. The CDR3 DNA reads TGTGCCAGTAGTATTGGGACTAGCGGGAGTGGACATGAGCAGTTCTTC. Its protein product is CASSIGTSGSGHEQFF.

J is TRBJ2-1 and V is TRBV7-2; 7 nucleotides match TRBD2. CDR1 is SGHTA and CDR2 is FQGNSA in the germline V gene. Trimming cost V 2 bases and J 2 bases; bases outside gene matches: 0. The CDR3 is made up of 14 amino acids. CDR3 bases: TGTGCCAGCAGCTTACTAGCGGCCTACAATGAGCAGTTCTTC. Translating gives CASSLLAAYNEQFF.

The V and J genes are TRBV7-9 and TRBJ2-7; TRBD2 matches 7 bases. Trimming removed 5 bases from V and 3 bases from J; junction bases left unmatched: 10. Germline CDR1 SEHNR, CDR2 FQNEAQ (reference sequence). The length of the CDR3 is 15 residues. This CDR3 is CASSHSWGEGYEQYF. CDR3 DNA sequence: TGTGCCAGCAGCCATTCGTGGGGGGAGGGCTACGAGCAGTACTTC. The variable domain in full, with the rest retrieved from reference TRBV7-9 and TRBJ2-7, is DTGVSQNPRHKITKRGQNVTFRCDPISEHNRLYWYRQTLGQGPEFLTYFQNEAQLEKSRLLSDRFSAERPKGSFSTLEIQRTEQGDSAMYLCASSHSWGEGYEQYFGPGTRLTVT.

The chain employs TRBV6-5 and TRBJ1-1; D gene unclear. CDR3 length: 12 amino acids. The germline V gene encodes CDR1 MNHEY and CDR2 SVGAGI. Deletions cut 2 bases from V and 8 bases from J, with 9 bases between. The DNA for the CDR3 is TGTGCCAGCAGTTACGGCCGCACAGAAGCTTTCTTT. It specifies CASSYGRTEAFF.

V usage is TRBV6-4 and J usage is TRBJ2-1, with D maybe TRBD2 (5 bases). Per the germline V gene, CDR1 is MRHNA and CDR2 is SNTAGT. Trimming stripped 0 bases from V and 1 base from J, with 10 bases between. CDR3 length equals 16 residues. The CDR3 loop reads CASSDSGENSYNEQFF. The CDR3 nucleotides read TGTGCCAGCAGTGACTCTGGGGAGAATTCCTACAATGAGCAGTTCTTC.

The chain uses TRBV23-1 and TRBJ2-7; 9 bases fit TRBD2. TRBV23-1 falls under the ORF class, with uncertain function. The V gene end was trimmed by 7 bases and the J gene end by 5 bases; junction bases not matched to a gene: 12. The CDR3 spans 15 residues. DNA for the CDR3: TGCGCCAGCACCCCACCGCGCGGGACTAGCCACGAGCAGTACTTC. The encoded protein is CASTPPRGTSHEQYF.

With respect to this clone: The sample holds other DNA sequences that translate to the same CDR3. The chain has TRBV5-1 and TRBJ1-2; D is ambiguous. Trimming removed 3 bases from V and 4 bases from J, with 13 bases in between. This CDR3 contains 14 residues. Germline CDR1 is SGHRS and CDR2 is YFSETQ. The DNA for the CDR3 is TGCGCCAGCAGCTCGACGGGGAGCGCCTATGGCTACACCTTC. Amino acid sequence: CASSSTGSAYGYTF.

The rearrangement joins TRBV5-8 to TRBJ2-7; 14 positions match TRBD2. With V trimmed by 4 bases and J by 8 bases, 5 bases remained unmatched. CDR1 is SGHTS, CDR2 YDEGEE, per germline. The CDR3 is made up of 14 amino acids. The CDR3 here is CASSQGTSGSKQYF. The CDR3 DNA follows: TGTGCCAGCAGCCAAGGGACTAGCGGGAGTAAGCAGTACTTC.

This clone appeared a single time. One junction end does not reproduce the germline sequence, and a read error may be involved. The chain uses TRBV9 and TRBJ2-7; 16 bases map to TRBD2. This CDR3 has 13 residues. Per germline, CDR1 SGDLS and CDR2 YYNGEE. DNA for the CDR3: TGTGCCAGCAGCTCGGGACTAGCGGGAGGGCTGGACTTC. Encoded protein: CASSSGLAGGLDF.

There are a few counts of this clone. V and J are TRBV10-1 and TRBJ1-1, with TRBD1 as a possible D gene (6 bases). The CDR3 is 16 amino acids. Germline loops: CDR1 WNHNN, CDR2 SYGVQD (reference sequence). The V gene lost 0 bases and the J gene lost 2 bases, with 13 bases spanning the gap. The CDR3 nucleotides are TGCGCCAGCAGTGAGTCGACAGGAGATACAAACACTGAAGCTTTCTTT. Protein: CASSESTGDTNTEAFF.

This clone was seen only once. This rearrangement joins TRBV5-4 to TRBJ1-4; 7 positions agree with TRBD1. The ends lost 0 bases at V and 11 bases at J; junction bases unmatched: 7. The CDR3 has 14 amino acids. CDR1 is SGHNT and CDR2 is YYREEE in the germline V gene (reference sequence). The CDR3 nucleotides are TGTGCCAGCAGCTTGGGGCAGGGGGTCGGCAAACTGTTTTTT. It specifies CASSLGQGVGKLFF.

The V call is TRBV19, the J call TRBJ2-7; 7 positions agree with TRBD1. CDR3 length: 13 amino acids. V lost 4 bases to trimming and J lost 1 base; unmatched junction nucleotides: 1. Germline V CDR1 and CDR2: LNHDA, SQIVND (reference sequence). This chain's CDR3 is CASSRTGSYEQYF. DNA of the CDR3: TGTGCCAGTAGTAGGACAGGTTCCTACGAGCAGTACTTC.